A single sample is the source of the 21 T cell receptor beta chains below, sequenced in a study of shared clonotypes between healthy human individuals. The repertoire was sequenced with immunoSEQ multiplex PCR; TCRdb's copy has only in-frame clones and lacks some. This table has more than 150,000 clones, 80% to 95% appearing once. Sequencing was carried out using naive CD4+ T cells sorted from blood. Subset given: CD45RA+ positively selected. The receptor set was obtained from a woman younger than 45 in good health.

This clone was seen just once. V and J are TRBV27 and TRBJ1-1, with 7 bases identical to TRBD1. The J segment lost 0 bases and the V segment lost 6 bases, leaving 10 bases of the junction unmatched. This CDR3 has 16 amino acids. Germline CDR1 MNHEY, CDR2 SMNVEV (reference sequence). The CDR3: CASSKNRGHMNTEAFF. DNA for the CDR3: TGTGCCAGCAGCAAGAACAGGGGCCACATGAACACTGAAGCTTTCTTT.

This CDR3 reads CATSRDLSRDQPQHF. Here the CDR3 DNA reads TGTGCCACCAGCAGAGATCTATCAAGGGATCAGCCCCAGCATTTT. The V gene is TRBV15, the J gene TRBJ1-5; D gene ambiguous. This CDR3 is 15 amino acids long. The germline V gene has CDR1 LNHNV and CDR2 YYDKDF (reference sequence). The V gene lost 0 bases and the J gene lost 5 bases, with 11 bases spanning the gap.

V usage is TRBV6-5 and J usage is TRBJ2-7; D is unresolved. This CDR3 has 15 amino acids. In germline, CDR1 is MNHEY, CDR2 SVGAGI. Deletions cut 0 bases from V and 0 bases from J, with 9 bases between. CDR3 DNA sequence: TGTGCCAGCAGTTACTCGGTGTGGAGCTCCTACGAGCAGTACTTC. It specifies CASSYSVWSSYEQYF.

V gene TRBV11-3 combines with J gene TRBJ1-3, with unresolved D. CDR1 is SGHNT, CDR2 YENEEA, per germline. This CDR3 comprises 16 residues. V was pared by 1 base and J by 2 bases, with 12 bases between. DNA for the CDR3: TGTGCCAGCAGCTTAGTCCCGACCGAGGCTGGAAACACCATATATTTT. Protein product: CASSLVPTEAGNTIYF.

The V and J genes are TRBV2 and TRBJ2-3, with D hard to call. CDR1 and CDR2 (germline): SNHLY, FYNNEI. The V gene lost 7 bases and the J gene lost 1 base, with 3 bases spanning the gap. CDR3 length: 11 amino acids. The DNA of the CDR3 is TGTGCCAGCACTGGCACAGATACGCAGTATTTT. Translating gives CASTGTDTQYF.

This chain connects TRBV7-6 to TRBJ2-5; the D gene could be TRBD1 or TRBD2 (6 bases each). The J call is doubtful: the DNA matches TRBJ2-7 better. The germline gives CDR1 SGHVS, CDR2 FNYEAQ. The CDR3 runs to 15 residues. CDR3 in DNA: TGTGCCAGCAGCTTAGGAGAGGGGGGCGTGGGCGAGCAGTACTTC. This translates into CASSLGEGGVGEQYF.

This clone has only a few counts. This chain uses TRBV5-1 with TRBJ2-7; tentatively, D is TRBD2 (6 bases). Germline V gene data show CDR1 as SGHRS and CDR2 as YFSETQ. The CDR3 runs 13 residues. Deletions cut 5 bases from V and 6 bases from J, with 15 bases between. CDR3 bases: TGCGCCAGCAGAACGTCCCCGGGACTCGAGCAGTACTTC. Residues: CASRTSPGLEQYF. The full variable domain, rest sourced from reference TRBV5-1 and TRBJ2-7, is KAGVTQTPRYLIKTRGQQVTLSCSPISGHRSVSWYQQTPGQGLQFLFEYFSETQRNKGNFPGRFSGRQFSNSRSEMNVSTLELGDSALYLCASRTSPGLEQYFGPGTRLTVT.

The chain is built from TRBV6-5 and TRBJ2-1; TRBD2 agrees at 10 bases. The trim removed 0 bases at V and 5 bases at J, leaving 4 bases unmatched. This CDR3 comprises 16 residues. Germline V gene sequence: CDR1 MNHEY, CDR2 SVGAGI. CDR3 in DNA: TGTGCCAGCAGTTACTCGAGACTAGCGGGTAACAATGAGCAGTTCTTC. It translates to CASSYSRLAGNNEQFF.

This chain uses TRBV18 with TRBJ1-3; a weak D match, TRBD1 (6 bases). The CDR3 is 15 residues long. V was trimmed by 3 bases and J by 0 bases, leaving 9 bases between them. Germline V gene sequence: CDR1 KGHSH, CDR2 LQKENI. In nucleotides, the CDR3 is TGTGCCAGCTCACCCGGGACAATCTCTGGAAACACCATATATTTT. It translates to CASSPGTISGNTIYF.

The chain recombines TRBV7-9 with TRBJ2-1; D might be TRBD1 (5 bases). This CDR3 region has 15 residues. Trimming pared 6 bases from V and 8 bases from J, leaving 20 bases between. Germline CDR1 reads SEHNR; CDR2 reads FQNEAQ (reference sequence). Here the CDR3 DNA reads TGTGCCAGCAGGAACCCTGCAGGGATGGATTATGAGCAGTTCTTC. Protein sequence: CASRNPAGMDYEQFF.

This clone was counted once. In DNA, the CDR3 is TGCAGCGTTGTTGGCCAGGGCCTCTACGAGCAGTACTTC. Residues: CSVVGQGLYEQYF. This rearrangement joins TRBV29-1 to TRBJ2-5; perhaps TRBD1 as D (5 bases). The assigned J gene may be wrong: the sequence end matches TRBJ2-7 better. This CDR3 contains 13 residues. CDR1 is SQVTM and CDR2 is ANQGSEA in the germline V gene.

The chain uses TRBV4-1 and TRBJ2-1; no reliable D call. The CDR3 length is 14 residues. Germline V gene sequence: CDR1 MGHRA, CDR2 YSYEKL. Trimming cost V 1 base and J 12 bases, with 16 bases left between them. CDR3 residues: CASSQVALGTGQFF. The DNA of the CDR3 is TGCGCCAGCAGCCAAGTTGCGCTGGGAACCGGGCAGTTCTTC.

The chain carries TRBV12-5 and TRBJ1-2, with 9 bases fitting TRBD1. The CDR3 sequence is 16 residues long. Germline V gene lookup returns CDR1 LGHNT and CDR2 FRNRAP. The J segment lost 6 bases and the V segment lost 0 bases, leaving 8 bases of the junction unmatched. DNA for the CDR3: TGTGCTAGTGGTTTGGTACTCGGGGACAGGGTGGATGGCTACACCTTC. This sequence encodes CASGLVLGDRVDGYTF.

This chain joins TRBV27 and TRBJ1-3; D uncertain. CDR1 MNHEY and CDR2 SMNVEV come from the germline V gene (reference sequence). V gave up 6 bases and J gave up 2 bases, with 17 bases separating them. The CDR3 length is 16 residues. The CDR3 region has the DNA TGTGCCAGCAGCCCCAGCCTAGGGCTAACTGGAAACACCATATATTTT. Translation: CASSPSLGLTGNTIYF.

The chain carries TRBV6-5 and TRBJ1-2; TRBD1 is a possible D gene (6 bases). V lost 8 bases and J lost 0, with 16 bases in between. Germline lookup yields CDR1 MNHEY and CDR2 SVGAGI. The CDR3 runs 15 residues. CDR3 DNA sequence: TGTGCCAGCGGGCCAGGGGATAGTTCTAACTATGGCTACACCTTC. Its protein product is CASGPGDSSNYGYTF.

This sequence joins TRBV29-1 and TRBJ1-1; unclear D gene. The germline gives CDR1 SQVTM, CDR2 ANQGSEA. With 6 bases removed from V and 0 bases from J, the gap between germline ends came to 11 bases. The CDR3 is 13 amino acids. The CDR3, as DNA: TGCAGCGTAATGGAAACCATGAACACTGAAGCTTTCTTT. It specifies CSVMETMNTEAFF.

The V call is TRBV7-7, the J call TRBJ2-1, with 8 bases identical to TRBD2. The CDR3 is made up of 14 amino acids. V gave up 5 bases and J gave up 2 bases; unmatched junction bases: 2. Germline CDR1 is SSHAT and CDR2 is FNYEAQ (reference sequence). The CDR3 bases are TGTGCCAGCAGCGTACTAGCGGCCTACAATGAGCAGTTCTTC. The encoded protein is CASSVLAAYNEQFF.

J is TRBJ1-1 and V is TRBV29-1; D is undetermined. This CDR3 comprises 13 residues. Germline-derived CDR1 and CDR2 are SQVTM and ANQGSEA. V gave up 2 bases and J gave up 4 bases, with 11 bases separating them. The DNA for the CDR3 is TGCAGCGTTGAAAGGCAAACGGGCACTGAAGCTTTCTTT. Translation gives CSVERQTGTEAFF. Full variable domain (outside the CDR3, taken from reference TRBV29-1 and TRBJ1-1): SAVISQKPSRDICQRGTSLTIQCQVDSQVTMMFWYRQQPGQSLTLIATANQGSEATYESGFVIDKFPISRPNLTFSTLTVSNMSPEDSSIYLCSVERQTGTEAFFGQGTRLTVV.

V and J are TRBV5-4 and TRBJ2-7; D is ambiguous. The germline V gene has CDR1 SGHNT and CDR2 YYREEE (reference sequence). Trimming took 5 bases from V and 2 from J, leaving 14 bases between them. The length of the CDR3 is 14 residues. The CDR3 nucleotides are TGTGCCAGCAGAAGACTCGATAGGCCCTACGAGCAGTACTTC. It yields the protein CASRRLDRPYEQYF. Combining the CDR3 with reference TRBV5-4 and TRBJ2-7 gives the whole variable domain ETGVTQSPTHLIKTRGQQVTLRCSSQSGHNTVSWYQQALGQGPQFIFQYYREEENGRGNFPPRFSGLQFPNYSSELNVNALELDDSALYLCASRRLDRPYEQYFGPGTRLTVT.

This sequence joins TRBV18 and TRBJ1-1; 8 bases are a match to TRBD1. CDR3 length equals 14 residues. V gave up 3 bases and J gave up 6 bases; unmatched junction bases: 6. The germline V gene has CDR1 KGHSH and CDR2 LQKENI. The CDR3, as DNA: TGTGCCAGCTCACCCGGACAGGGCTGGGCTGAAGCTTTCTTT. It encodes CASSPGQGWAEAFF.

This clone has a single count. The chain links TRBV28 to TRBJ1-1, with a weak D call TRBD1 (6 bases). Germline V lookup: CDR1 MDHEN, CDR2 SYDVKM. This CDR3 has 16 residues. Deletions cut 6 bases from V and 4 bases from J, with 21 bases between. CDR3 loop: CASSSAKQGSVTEAFF. The CDR3 DNA is TGTGCCAGCAGCTCCGCGAAACAGGGATCGGTCACTGAAGCTTTCTTT.